The clone carrying this T cell receptor (beta chain) was detected only once. Its specificity is not known. The data are from a study of cytomegalovirus exposure and HLA in healthy donors. At the level of the study: Of all 400 or so donors who were genotyped, around 82% belonged to the Caucasian-associated ancestry cluster. Study-wide findings and caveats: Cytomegalovirus status, reportedly, was diagnosed with high specificity and sensitivity by the classifier. Immune exposure information comprised only CMV serostatus.

The PCR was carried out with 60 Vbeta primers and 13 Jbeta primers. TCRdb's copy holds only in-frame clones and misses some; the assay was immunoSEQ multiplex PCR. The repertoire holds about 210,000 clones, with around 79% as singletons. The receptor was isolated from a male donor in good health and CMV-seropositive. The source material was PBMCs.

This chain's CDR3 is CASSQIISGLNTGELFF. In DNA form, the CDR3 reads TGCGCCAGCAGCCAAATAATCAGCGGCCTGAACACCGGGGAGCTGTTTTTT. The rearrangement uses TRBV4-1 and TRBJ2-2, with a possible D match to TRBD2 (5 bases). The germline V gene encodes CDR1 MGHRA and CDR2 YSYEKL. V dropped 2 bases and J dropped 1 base, with 14 bases sitting between them. The CDR3 has 17 residues.